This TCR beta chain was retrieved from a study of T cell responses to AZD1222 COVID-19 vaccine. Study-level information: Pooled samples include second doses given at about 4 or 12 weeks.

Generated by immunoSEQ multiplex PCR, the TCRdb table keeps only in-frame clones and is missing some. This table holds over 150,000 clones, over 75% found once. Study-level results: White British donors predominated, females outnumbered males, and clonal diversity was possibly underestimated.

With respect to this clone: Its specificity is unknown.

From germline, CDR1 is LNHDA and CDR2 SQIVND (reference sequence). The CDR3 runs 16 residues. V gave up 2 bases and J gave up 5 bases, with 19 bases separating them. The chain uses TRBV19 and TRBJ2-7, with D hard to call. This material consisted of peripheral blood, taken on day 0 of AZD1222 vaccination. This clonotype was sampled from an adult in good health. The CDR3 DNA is TGTGCCAGTAGTATATGGCGTCGGGCCCCCGAGAACGAGCAGTACTTC. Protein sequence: CASSIWRRAPENEQYF.